This is a list of T cell receptor beta chains from one sample in a study of cytomegalovirus exposure and HLA in healthy donors. Clones were sequenced by immunoSEQ multiplex PCR, and TCRdb holds only the in-frame ones, with some missing. The data hold fewer than 100,000 clones, with around 73% observed a single time. Sequenced: PBMCs. The source is an older woman in good health and CMV-seronegative. Each CDR3 is given with its conserved first and last residue. The D gene is left open where the match is weak. For some rows the clone size is stated as once, few or many, or as a class when expanded; others skip it.

j_gene	d_gene	v_gene	abundance	len	CDR3aa	CDR3nt
TRBJ2-2	TRBD1	TRBV7-9	NA	14	CASSSRQGSGELFF	TGTGCCAGCAGCTCCAGACAGGGGTCCGGGGAGCTGTTTTTT
TRBJ1-2	TRBD1	TRBV7-6	NA	16	CASSPLPWTGDYGYTF	TGTGCCAGCAGCCCCCTCCCCTGGACAGGGGACTATGGCTACACCTTC
TRBJ2-2	NA	TRBV5-1	NA	16	CASSYVIGGRGGELFF	TGCGCCAGCAGCTACGTTATCGGGGGGCGCGGCGGGGAGCTGTTTTTT
TRBJ1-1	NA	TRBV5-1	NA	15	CASSLELQGSTEAFF	TGCGCCAGCAGCTTAGAATTACAGGGAAGCACTGAAGCTTTCTTT
TRBJ2-3	TRBD2	TRBV15	NA	17	CATSRDGGLGPTDTQYF	TGTGCCACCAGCAGAGATGGGGGACTAGGTCCAACAGATACGCAGTATTTT
TRBJ2-5	NA	TRBV7-9	NA	14	CASSPPSTEETQYF	TGTGCCAGCAGCCCCCCCTCGACAGAAGAGACCCAGTACTTC
TRBJ1-2	NA	TRBV28	NA	13	CASSLQGNYGYTF	TGTGCCAGCAGCTTACAGGGTAACTATGGCTACACCTTC
TRBJ2-7	NA	TRBV5-4	NA	16	CASSLAHGGVSREQYF	TGTGCCAGCAGCTTGGCCCATGGCGGGGTGAGTCGAGAGCAGTACTTC
TRBJ2-3	TRBD1	TRBV28	NA	15	CASSGGDRITDTQYF	TGTGCCAGCAGTGGCGGGGACAGGATCACAGATACGCAGTATTTT
TRBJ2-5	NA	TRBV7-2	NA	15	CASSFLGTEEETQYF	TGTGCCAGCAGCTTTCTGGGCACGGAGGAAGAGACCCAGTACTTC
TRBJ2-7	NA	TRBV5-1	NA	15	CASSLLEGSSYEQYF	TGCGCCAGCAGCTTGTTGGAGGGCAGCTCCTACGAGCAGTACTTC
TRBJ2-7	TRBD2	TRBV25-1	NA	16	CASSEVTSGTLYEQYF	TGTGCCAGCAGTGAGGTAACTAGCGGAACCCTTTACGAGCAGTACTTC
TRBJ1-3	NA	TRBV9	NA	15	CASSPSGVIGNTIYF	TGTGCCAGCAGCCCCTCCGGAGTGATTGGAAACACCATATATTTT
TRBJ2-5	NA	TRBV10-3	NA	12	CAISKESETQYF	TGTGCCATCAGTAAAGAAAGCGAGACCCAGTACTTC
TRBJ2-1	TRBD2	TRBV10-3	NA	15	CAISEQSSGHNEQFF	TGTGCCATCAGTGAGCAATCTAGCGGTCACAATGAGCAGTTCTTC
TRBJ2-1	TRBD1	TRBV7-9	NA	16	CASSPRTGTLLNEQFF	TGTGCCAGCAGCCCAAGGACAGGGACGCTTTTGAATGAGCAGTTCTTC
TRBJ2-3	TRBD1	TRBV7-7	few	15	CASSPDRGRTDTQYF	TGTGCCAGCAGCCCGGACAGGGGCCGCACAGATACGCAGTATTTT
TRBJ2-1	TRBD2	TRBV7-9	NA	16	CASSLEVSSGRNEQFF	TGTGCCAGCAGCTTAGAAGTCAGTAGCGGGAGAAATGAGCAGTTCTTC
TRBJ1-1	NA	TRBV7-7	NA	13	CASSLDLQAEAFF	TGTGCCAGCAGCTTAGACCTACAGGCTGAAGCTTTCTTT
TRBJ2-7	TRBD2	TRBV28	NA	16	CASSPPTSGTTYEQYF	TGTGCCAGCAGTCCACCGACTAGCGGGACAACCTACGAGCAGTACTTC
TRBJ1-5	NA	TRBV15	NA	15	CATSRDMGGNQPQHF	TGTGCCACCAGCAGAGATATGGGAGGCAATCAGCCCCAGCATTTT
TRBJ1-1	NA	TRBV5-8	NA	13	CASSLEWTSEAFF	TGTGCCAGCAGCTTGGAATGGACAAGTGAAGCTTTCTTT
TRBJ2-7	TRBD1	TRBV5-6	NA	12	CASSFGTVEQYF	TGTGCCAGCAGCTTTGGGACAGTCGAGCAGTACTTC
TRBJ1-2	NA	TRBV29-1	NA	13	CSVNPGRGYGYTF	TGCAGCGTAAATCCGGGGAGGGGGTATGGCTACACCTTC
TRBJ1-2	NA	TRBV29-1	NA	13	CSVEDTKIYGYTF	TGCAGCGTTGAGGACACAAAAATCTATGGCTACACCTTC
TRBJ2-1	NA	TRBV4-1	NA	16	CASSHIVRGLGNEQFF	TGCGCCAGCAGCCATATTGTGAGGGGACTGGGAAATGAGCAGTTCTTC
TRBJ2-7	TRBD2	TRBV10-3	NA	14	CAISKERESYEQYF	TGTGCCATCAGTAAGGAGCGGGAGAGCTACGAGCAGTACTTC
TRBJ2-2	TRBD2	TRBV11-2	NA	16	CASRELAGANTGELFF	TGTGCCAGCAGAGAGTTAGCGGGAGCTAACACCGGGGAGCTGTTTTTT